This T cell receptor (beta chain) came from a study of tissue T cells after allogeneic stem cell transplantation. Sample time point: mouse harvest day 7 after allogeneic transplant. Mouse grafts combined 10^7 T-cell-depleted bone marrow cells with 10^6 splenic CD5+ T cells. Measured with immunoSEQ multiplex PCR; TCRdb has only the in-frame clones, and not every one. The sample includes roughly 7,000 clones, 40% to 60% seen only once; the top ten take roughly 4%. The CDR3 contains 14 residues. V was trimmed by 4 bases and J by 0 bases, leaving 8 bases between them. Germline V lookup: CDR1 KGHPV, CDR2 FQNQEV (reference sequence). For this clone: Gene names denote mouse genes. The read comes to an end 1 residue before the CDR3 does, leaving the germline J gene to fill in the end.

The clonotype was recovered from a female BALB/c mouse given C57BL/6 T cells with graft-versus-host disease after an allogeneic hematopoietic cell transplant. The sample consisted of gut tissue. The chain links TRBV26 to TRBJ2-3; a weak D match, TRBD1 (6 bases). CDR3 bases read: TGTGCCAGCAGTCGGACAGTTAGTGCAGAAACGCTGTAT. It translates to CASSRTVSAETLY. The entire CDR3 protein is CASSRTVSAETLYF.